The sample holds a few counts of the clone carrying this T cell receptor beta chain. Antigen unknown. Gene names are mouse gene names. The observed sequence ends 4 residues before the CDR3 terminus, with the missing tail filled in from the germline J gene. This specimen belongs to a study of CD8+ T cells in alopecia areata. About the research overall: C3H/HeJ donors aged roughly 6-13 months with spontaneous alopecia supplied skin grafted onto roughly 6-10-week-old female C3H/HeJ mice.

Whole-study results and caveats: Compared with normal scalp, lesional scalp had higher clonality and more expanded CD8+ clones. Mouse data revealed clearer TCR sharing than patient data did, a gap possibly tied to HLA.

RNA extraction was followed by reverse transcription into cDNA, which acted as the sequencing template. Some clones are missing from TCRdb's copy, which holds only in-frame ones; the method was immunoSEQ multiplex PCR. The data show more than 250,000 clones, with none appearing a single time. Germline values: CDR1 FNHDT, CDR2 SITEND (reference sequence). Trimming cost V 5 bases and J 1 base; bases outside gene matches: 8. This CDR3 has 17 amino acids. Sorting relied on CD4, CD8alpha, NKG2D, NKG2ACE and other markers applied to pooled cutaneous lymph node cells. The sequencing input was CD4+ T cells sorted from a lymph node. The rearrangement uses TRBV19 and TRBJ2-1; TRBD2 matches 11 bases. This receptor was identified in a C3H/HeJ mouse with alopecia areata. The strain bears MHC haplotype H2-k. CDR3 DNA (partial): TGTGCCAGCAGCAGCCCAGGGACTGGGGGAAACTATGCT. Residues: CASSSPGTGGNYA. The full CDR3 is CASSSPGTGGNYAEQFF.